This T cell receptor beta chain was identified during a study of human T cells and chemical hapten exposure (dated by TCRdb to about 2021). Background for the entire study: For sensitization, 2% DPC in acetone was applied to a 2 cm by 2 cm area of upper inner arm skin. The mostly female patient cohort included alopecia areata with under or over 50% scalp involvement, alopecia totalis and alopecia universalis. The study tracked peripheral blood TCR repertoire changes in vivo during primary and secondary sensitization to the hapten diphenylcyclopropenone (DPC) in alopecia patients. Around 30 alopecia patients provided blood for TCR sequencing at one to four time points (pre-sensitization, 2, 6 and 24 weeks). Patient blood was sampled pre-sensitization (week 0) and at 2, 6 and about 24 weeks after DPC sensitization. Patch testing was performed on the upper back with Finn chambers containing 0.01% DPC, and the patch tests were scored after 6 days according to International Contact Dermatitis Research Group standards. Patients additionally received weekly therapeutic DPC doses to the scalp throughout the approximately 25-week study period. Libraries were combined into a pool for sequencing, and differences in TCR yield between samples came mainly from small differences in library volumes within the pool. What the work shows at the level of the full study, not this receptor alone: Repeated subsampling changed both the strength of the expansion versus patch-test correlation and the threshold at which the correlation became significant. DPC sensitization did not change how many TCRs were above 1 in 1000 frequency, and no evidence was found of alterations in global repertoire structure. Patch test score correlated positively with the number of PT1 expanded TCRs, reaching significance at thresholds 8, 16 and 32 but not at 4. Expanded TCRs formed significantly more large CDR3 similarity clusters than pre-sensitization or healthy control sets, consistent with antigen-driven responses. Alopecia, a presumed autoimmune disease, was present in all patients, so the immune response of the patients might differ from that of healthy individuals.

To prepare the library, RACE was applied. The data were produced on a NextSeq 500. During library preparation, unique molecular identifiers were attached to individual cDNA molecules so that TCRs could be counted quantitatively and reproducibly. For every blood RNA sample, sequencing covered both the TCR alpha and TCR beta chains. The source study handled its data this way. A median of around 100,000 TCRs per sample was observed, with a range of about 20,000 to 690,600. The Decombinator software suite was used to annotate V, J and CDR3 in the TCR reads. To make PS versus PT1 abundance plots, every sample was subsampled to the same number of TCRs (28,000). Expanded TCRs were defined as absent before sensitization and observed at least eight times at the 2-week time point. TCRdb reworked the public reads: Q25 trimming with fastp, MiXCR clone assembly, productive beta chains retained. Every distinct CDR3 protein forms one entry, paired with its most common genes and DNA. TCRdb, rather than the study authors, made the V and J calls. The sample includes about 160,000 distinct CDR3 sequences, with 25% to 30% observed a single time. In total, the top ten clones hold approximately 2.1% of the sample.

There are a few counts of this clonotype. No antigen is known for it. Within one base of it there is no much larger clone, and no base qualities were kept. CDR1 and CDR2, per the germline V gene, are SGHTA and FQGNSA. Counted from cysteine to phenylalanine, this CDR3 has 13 amino acids. The entry retains the CDR3 DNA only, 39 bases that are in frame from base 1. At the junction V is shortened by 1 base and J by 4 bases, with 7 bases in between. The sample's time point label, in plain terms: patch test 3, about 24 weeks after DPC sensitization. This sample's treatment or condition label indicates: therapeutic diphenylcyclopropenone sensitization with weekly scalp DPC. Blood at each patch-test visit was drawn before the patch test was applied. Patients were eligible if aged 18 to 70, diagnosed with alopecia and judged suitable for DPC therapy, and pregnant patients were excluded. Total RNA was extracted from unfractionated whole blood collected in Tempus Blood RNA tubes.

The source is a woman aged 18-29 years with alopecia areata. Some clones in this sample may be carry-over from other donors' samples. The sample was whole blood, taken in connection with sensitization to the hapten diphenylcyclopropenone (DPC). The chain is assembled from TRBV7-2 and TRBJ1-2; no confident D gene assignment can be made. The CDR3 loop reads CASSLGLAYGYTF. In nucleotide form, the sequence is TGTGCCAGCAGCTTAGGGTTAGCCTATGGCTACACCTTC. The reference TRBV7-2 and TRBJ1-2 proteins fill in what lies around the CDR3, so the full variable domain reads GAGVSQSPSNKVTEKGKDVELRCDPISGHTALYWYRQSLGQGLEFLIYFQGNSAPDKSGLPSDRFSAERTGGSVSTLTIQRTQQEDSAVYLCASSLGLAYGYTFGSGTRLTVV.